The sample holds a few counts of the clone carrying this T cell receptor (beta chain). This sample was taken from a study of T cells in Graves' hyperthyroidism and ophthalmopathy. The investigators amplified TCR beta CDR3 regions from RNA transcripts. In the first-round RT-PCR of the TCR CDR3, the HTBI primer set was used. Each CDR3 protein is one row after TCRdb ran MiXCR on the multiplex PCR reads. The data hold roughly 570,000 distinct CDR3 sequences, with around a sixth observed a single time. Hyperthyroidism had been newly diagnosed in patients aged 18 to 65, and its duration was under 2 months. The CDR3 contains 13 residues. Germline CDR1 and CDR2: MNHEY and SMNVEV (reference sequence). V was pared by 8 bases and J by 9 bases, with 8 bases of the junction left unmatched.

The sequencing sample was made of blood. This sequence originates from a woman in her thirties with Graves' hyperthyroidism. The chain recombines TRBV27 with TRBJ2-1, with 9 bases matching TRBD2. As DNA, the CDR3 is TGTGCCAGCCAGTTGCGGGAGGGCGGTGAGCAGTTCTTC. It is translated as CASQLREGGEQFF.